Each of the 29 T cell receptor beta chains below was sequenced from the same sample in a study of blood T cell repertoires in COVID-19. Clones were read by immunoSEQ multiplex PCR, and TCRdb kept only the in-frame ones, dropping some. The sample shows 200,000 to 300,000 clones, roughly 86% of them seen only once. The specimen sequenced was peripheral blood. These receptors were taken from a woman between 50 and 59 years old with acute or convalescent COVID-19.

The rearrangement links TRBV5-1 to TRBJ2-1; tentative D call: TRBD1 (6 bases). The germline V and J ends were trimmed by 5 bases and 1 base, with 10 bases remaining between them. From germline, CDR1 is SGHRS and CDR2 YFSETQ. This CDR3 is 14 amino acids long. CDR3 residues: CASRAQGSYNEQFF. Written as DNA, the CDR3 is TGCGCCAGCAGGGCACAGGGTTCCTACAATGAGCAGTTCTTC.

The sample holds one count of this clone. V is TRBV9 and J is TRBJ1-3, with D possibly matching TRBD1 (5 bases). Germline assignment: CDR1 SGDLS and CDR2 YYNGEE. V was cut by 2 bases and J by 0 bases, with 9 bases left in between. This CDR3 spans 15 amino acids. The chain's CDR3 is CASSVGPNSGNTIYF. CDR3 in DNA: TGTGCCAGCAGCGTGGGGCCCAACTCTGGAAACACCATATATTTT.

A remark on this clone: Distinct nucleotide sequences in the sample also encode this CDR3. The chain carries TRBV6-5 and TRBJ1-1; unclear D gene. Per the germline V gene, CDR1 is MNHEY and CDR2 is SVGAGI. V gave up 0 bases and J gave up 1 base, with 3 bases separating them. There are 13 residues in the CDR3. Written as DNA, the CDR3 is TGTGCCAGCAGTTACTCCCAGAACACTGAAGCTTTCTTT. Its translation: CASSYSQNTEAFF.

The chain employs TRBV28 and TRBJ1-5; 8 bases match TRBD1. The CDR3 extends over 16 amino acids. Trimming at V came to 8 bases and at J to 4 bases, leaving 13 bases not matched to a gene. Germline CDR1 MDHEN, CDR2 SYDVKM. DNA for the CDR3: TGTGCCAGCTTTACGACAGGGGAGAGAAAAAATCAGCCCCAGCATTTT. Translated, it gives CASFTTGERKNQPQHF.

The V call is TRBV12-3 or TRBV12-4, the J call TRBJ2-7; 8 bases are shared with TRBD2. Losses at the gene ends were 1 base for V and 7 bases for J; bases not matched to a gene: 3. This CDR3 spans 13 amino acids. CDR3 nucleotide sequence: TGTGCCAGCAGTTTAGGACTAGCGAGGGAGCAGTACTTC. Its protein product is CASSLGLAREQYF.

The V gene is TRBV29-1, the J gene TRBJ1-4; D remains ambiguous. Deletions cut 7 bases from V and 0 bases from J, with 12 bases between. Germline CDR1 and CDR2: SQVTM and ANQGSEA. This CDR3 region has 14 residues. The CDR3 bases are TGCAGCGCCGTGGAGGGAGCAACTAATGAAAAACTGTTTTTT. It translates to CSAVEGATNEKLFF.

The chain joins TRBV6-6 to TRBJ2-4; a weak D match, TRBD2 (5 bases). The CDR3 sequence is 15 residues long. Germline CDR1 is MNHNY and CDR2 is SVGAGI (reference sequence). Trimming took 4 bases from V and 0 from J, leaving 10 bases between them. CDR3 amino acids: CASSWTGSAKNIQYF. The CDR3 nucleotides are TGTGCCAGCAGTTGGACGGGGTCAGCCAAAAACATTCAGTACTTC.

The rearrangement joins TRBV7-2 to TRBJ2-7; a possible D gene is TRBD1 (5 bases). Trimming shortened V by 6 bases and J by 6 bases, and 12 bases separated the two germline ends. Germline V CDR1 and CDR2: SGHTA, FQGNSA. The CDR3 sequence is 12 residues long. The CDR3 loop reads CASRPQGREQYF. The CDR3 DNA sequence: TGTGCCAGCAGGCCGCAGGGCCGCGAGCAGTACTTC.

This chain connects TRBV6-5 to TRBJ2-1, with 8 bases fitting TRBD2. Per the germline V gene, CDR1 is MNHEY and CDR2 is SVGAGI. J lost 4 bases, V lost 5 bases, and 10 bases had no gene match. This CDR3 has 16 residues. DNA for the CDR3: TGTGCCAGCAGTCACTACTCCGGGACTAGTTACAATGAGCAGTTCTTC. Residues: CASSHYSGTSYNEQFF.

The rearrangement links TRBV28 to TRBJ1-1; 9 nucleotides line up with TRBD1. CDR3 length: 14 amino acids. Germline V gene data show CDR1 as MDHEN and CDR2 as SYDVKM. With 6 bases clipped from V and 3 bases from J, the junction kept 5 bases outside the gene matches. The CDR3, as DNA: TGTGCCAGCAGAAGACAGGGGGGGGACACTGAAGCTTTCTTT. As protein: CASRRQGGDTEAFF.

The chain links TRBV6-1 to TRBJ2-1; D is perhaps TRBD2 (6 bases). The V gene's germline CDR1 is MNHNS and CDR2 SASEGT. Trimming cost V 3 bases and J 9 bases, with 15 bases left between them. CDR3 length equals 14 residues. CDR3 sequence: CASSETRPAGEQFF. Written as DNA, the CDR3 is TGTGCCAGCAGTGAGACTAGACCGGCGGGTGAGCAGTTCTTC.

The gene calls are TRBV19 and TRBJ2-1; TRBD1 agrees at 8 bases. Germline V gene data show CDR1 as LNHDA and CDR2 as SQIVND (reference sequence). The CDR3 runs to 15 residues. With 5 bases clipped from V and 7 bases from J, the junction kept 10 bases outside the gene matches. For the CDR3, the DNA is TGTGCCAGTAGTCCAATAGACAGGGGCCCTAATGAGCAGTTCTTC. Encoded protein: CASSPIDRGPNEQFF.

The chain employs TRBV11-2 and TRBJ2-7, with D maybe TRBD2 (6 bases). Trimming took off 1 base at V and 0 bases at J, with 22 bases between the two ends. Germline V gives CDR1 SGHAT, CDR2 FQNNGV. The CDR3 sequence is 19 residues long. The CDR3 bases are TGTGCCAGCAGCTTAGGATGGGGGGAATGGGGGATTAGCTCCTACGAGCAGTACTTC. Residues: CASSLGWGEWGISSYEQYF.

This chain uses TRBV7-9 with TRBJ2-5, with 8 bases lining up with TRBD2. From germline, CDR1 is SEHNR and CDR2 FQNEAQ (reference sequence). CDR3 length equals 14 residues. After removal of 6 bases from V and 1 base from J, the junction contained 4 bases not matched to a gene. CDR3 nucleotide sequence: TGTGCCAGCAGTCGAGGGACTAGCCAAGAGACCCAGTACTTC. Its translation is CASSRGTSQETQYF.

V usage is TRBV9 and J usage is TRBJ2-7; TRBD1 aligns across 12 bases. This CDR3 contains 15 residues. J gave up 2 bases and V 3 bases, and 3 bases lay outside the gene matches. In germline, CDR1 is SGDLS, CDR2 YYNGEE. The CDR3 sequence is CASSEGTGGPYEQYF. In DNA form, the CDR3 reads TGTGCCAGCAGCGAGGGGACAGGGGGCCCCTACGAGCAGTACTTC.

This clone was detected only once. The chain employs TRBV7-9 and TRBJ2-5; 8 bases are a match to TRBD1. With V trimmed by 0 bases and J by 3 bases, 6 bases remained unmatched. Germline-derived CDR1 and CDR2 are SEHNR and FQNEAQ (reference sequence). The CDR3 contains 16 residues. CDR3 coding DNA: TGTGCCAGCAGCTTAGCGCGGGTACAGGGGGAAGAGACCCAGTACTTC. Amino acid sequence: CASSLARVQGEETQYF. Complete variable domain (other parts from reference TRBV7-9 and TRBJ2-5): DTGVSQNPRHKITKRGQNVTFRCDPISEHNRLYWYRQTLGQGPEFLTYFQNEAQLEKSRLLSDRFSAERPKGSFSTLEIQRTEQGDSAMYLCASSLARVQGEETQYFGPGTRLLVL.

The rearrangement uses TRBV29-1 and TRBJ1-1, with D perhaps TRBD1 (6 bases). Looked up from germline, CDR1 is SQVTM and CDR2 is ANQGSEA. V dropped 6 bases and J dropped 1 base, with 9 bases sitting between them. This CDR3 has 12 residues. The CDR3 bases are TGCAGCGTCGACAGGAGGAACACTGAAGCTTTCTTT. This codes for CSVDRRNTEAFF.

The chain combines TRBV2 with TRBJ1-5; the D gene is possibly TRBD1 (6 bases). Deletions cut 6 bases from V and 4 bases from J, with 10 bases between. The CDR3 has 13 residues. Germline V gene data show CDR1 as SNHLY and CDR2 as FYNNEI. This CDR3 reads CASRQQGNQPQHF. CDR3 DNA: TGTGCCAGCAGGCAACAGGGTAATCAGCCCCAGCATTTT.

The chain joins TRBV25-1 to TRBJ1-1, with 8 bases fitting TRBD1. This CDR3 comprises 13 residues. V shed 6 bases, J shed 6 bases, and the junction held 6 bases outside the gene matches. Germline values: CDR1 MGHDK, CDR2 SYGVNS. For the CDR3, the DNA is TGTGCCAGCAGAGGACAGGGCGGCTCTGAAGCTTTCTTT. This encodes CASRGQGGSEAFF.

The chain links TRBV28 to TRBJ2-1, with D possibly being TRBD1 (5 bases). The CDR3 spans 16 residues. V was pared by 3 bases and J by 8 bases, with 20 bases between. The germline V gene has CDR1 MDHEN and CDR2 SYDVKM. CDR3 DNA sequence: TGTGCCAGCAGTTTCTTTGCCATGGGGAACAGGCATGAGCAGTTCTTC. Translation gives CASSFFAMGNRHEQFF.

The chain has TRBV28 and TRBJ1-2; 7 nucleotides align to TRBD1. There are 14 residues in the CDR3. In germline, CDR1 is MDHEN, CDR2 SYDVKM. J was trimmed by 5 bases and V by 6 bases; bases with no gene match: 9. CDR3 region: CASRLAGTAYGYTF. CDR3 DNA: TGTGCCAGCAGGCTCGCCGGGACAGCTTATGGCTACACCTTC.

The CDR3 DNA is TGCGCCAGCAGCCAAGCGATTACAGGGTCCACTGAAGCTTTCTTT. It specifies CASSQAITGSTEAFF. V and J are TRBV4-1 and TRBJ1-1; D is possibly TRBD1 (6 bases). This CDR3 region has 15 residues. V lost 1 base, J lost 4 bases, and 13 bases lay in between. From germline, CDR1 is MGHRA and CDR2 YSYEKL.

The V call is TRBV12-2, the J call TRBJ2-5; TRBD2 is the table's D call and was not checked against the DNA. TRBV12-2 represents a pseudogene. The length of the CDR3 is 14 residues. For the CDR3, the DNA is TGTGCAAGTCGTCCCGGGGTACGGCGAGAGACCCAGTACTTC. As protein: CASRPGVRRETQYF.

J is TRBJ1-2 and V is TRBV7-2, with 7 bases that match TRBD1. Losses at the gene ends were 4 bases for V and 6 bases for J; bases not matched to a gene: 5. Germline CDR1 is SGHTA and CDR2 is FQGNSA. The CDR3 is 13 residues long. In DNA, the CDR3 is TGTGCCAGCAGCTCGTTGCAGGGGGATGGCTACACCTTC. Translating gives CASSSLQGDGYTF.

This chain connects TRBV10-3 to TRBJ1-5; D unclear. Trimming removed 4 bases from V and 0 bases from J, with 4 bases in between. The germline V gene has CDR1 ENHRY and CDR2 SYGVKD. The CDR3 loop spans 13 amino acids. The CDR3 DNA sequence: TGTGCCATCAGTGTCAGTAGCAATCAGCCCCAGCATTTT. Protein product: CAISVSSNQPQHF.

Comment on this clone: The junction does not match germline at one end; this may be a read error. The CDR3 region has the DNA TGTGCCAGCAGCCCGACTAGCGGGAGAAGCAACCGGGACTTC. Encoded protein: CASSPTSGRSNRDF. The J gene is TRBJ2-7, the V gene TRBV6-5, with 12 bases that match TRBD2. Looked up from germline, CDR1 is MNHEY and CDR2 is SVGAGI. The CDR3 loop spans 14 amino acids.

The chain employs TRBV4-1 and TRBJ2-7, with 7 bases identical to TRBD1. This CDR3 spans 16 amino acids. J lost 4 bases, V lost 6 bases, and 15 bases had no gene match. Germline V lookup: CDR1 MGHRA, CDR2 YSYEKL. The CDR3 here is CASSPRHRGGGYEQYF. The CDR3 nucleotides are TGCGCCAGCAGTCCAAGACACAGGGGCGGAGGTTACGAGCAGTACTTC.

This clone was detected a few times. The gene calls are TRBV19 and TRBJ1-1; D call uncertain. V was shortened by 1 base and J by 4 bases, with 7 bases between the two germline ends. The CDR3 extends over 13 amino acids. Germline V gives CDR1 LNHDA, CDR2 SQIVND (reference sequence). CDR3 in amino acids: CASSIVGSTEAFF. DNA of the CDR3: TGTGCCAGTAGTATAGTAGGGAGCACTGAAGCTTTCTTT.

The rearrangement links TRBV5-1 to TRBJ2-3, with a weak D call TRBD2 (6 bases). The CDR3 has 16 residues. V gave up 4 bases and J gave up 3 bases, with 18 bases separating them. CDR1 is SGHRS, CDR2 YFSETQ, per germline. The CDR3 sequence is CASSGNRDSSTDTQYF. In nucleotides, the CDR3 is TGCGCCAGCAGCGGTAACCGGGACTCTTCAACAGATACGCAGTATTTT.